This is a list of T cell receptor beta chains from one sample in a study of shared clonotypes between healthy human individuals. Clones were sequenced by immunoSEQ multiplex PCR, and TCRdb holds only the in-frame ones, with some missing. Among nearly 1,000,000 clones listed, about 80% were seen once. The sample comprised memory CD4+ T cells sorted from blood. These receptors all come from a man aged 18-30 years in good health. Each CDR3 is given with its conserved first and last residue. The order of the fields is clone size, V gene, J gene, D gene, CDR3 DNA, CDR3 protein. The D gene is left open where the match is weak. Size values are once, few and many counts, or a class for expanded clones, and some rows have none.

clone_size: NA
v_call: TRBV5-1
j_call: TRBJ2-7
d_call: NA
cdr3_nt: TGCGCCAGCAGCTTGGGAGGGGCAGGGCTAAACGAGCAGTACTTC
cdr3_aa: CASSLGGAGLNEQYF

clone_size: NA
v_call: TRBV19
j_call: TRBJ1-1
d_call: NA
cdr3_nt: TGTGCCAGTAGTATGACGGGGATCACTGAAGCTTTCTTT
cdr3_aa: CASSMTGITEAFF

clone_size: NA
v_call: TRBV15
j_call: TRBJ2-5
d_call: TRBD1
cdr3_nt: TGTGCCACCAGCACAAGATCCGGGACAGGGTTTGTGGAGACCCAGTACTTC
cdr3_aa: CATSTRSGTGFVETQYF

clone_size: few
v_call: TRBV2
j_call: TRBJ2-3
d_call: TRBD2
cdr3_nt: TGTGCCAGCAGGATGAGCGGGGACACAGATACGCAGTATTTT
cdr3_aa: CASRMSGDTDTQYF

clone_size: once
v_call: TRBV7-2
j_call: TRBJ2-7
d_call: NA
cdr3_nt: TGTGCCAGCAGCTTATACGGGGCCGCTTCCTACGAGCAGTACTTC
cdr3_aa: CASSLYGAASYEQYF

clone_size: once
v_call: TRBV5-6
j_call: TRBJ1-2
d_call: NA
cdr3_nt: TGTGCCAGCAGCTTGTCTCCGGACAGCTACTATGGCTACACCTTC
cdr3_aa: CASSLSPDSYYGYTF

clone_size: few
v_call: TRBV5-1
j_call: TRBJ1-2
d_call: NA
cdr3_nt: TGCGCCAGCAGCTTGTCTGGGCAGGGATATGGCTACACCTTC
cdr3_aa: CASSLSGQGYGYTF

clone_size: NA
v_call: TRBV7-9
j_call: TRBJ1-4
d_call: NA
cdr3_nt: TGTGCCAGCAGCACCAACACACAGAATGAAAAACTGTTTTTT
cdr3_aa: CASSTNTQNEKLFF

clone_size: once
v_call: TRBV11-2
j_call: TRBJ2-2
d_call: TRBD1
cdr3_nt: TGTGCCAGCACCGGACAGGAGAACACCGGGGAGCTGTTTTTT
cdr3_aa: CASTGQENTGELFF

clone_size: NA
v_call: TRBV11-2
j_call: TRBJ1-1
d_call: NA
cdr3_nt: TGTGCCAGCAGCCCCGCCAGGGGAGTTAACACTGAAGCTTTCTTT
cdr3_aa: CASSPARGVNTEAFF

clone_size: NA
v_call: TRBV6-5
j_call: TRBJ2-7
d_call: TRBD1
cdr3_nt: TGTGCCAGCACCCCAACGACAGGGGTCTACGAGCAGTACTTC
cdr3_aa: CASTPTTGVYEQYF

clone_size: NA
v_call: TRBV5-1
j_call: TRBJ2-4
d_call: TRBD2
cdr3_nt: TGCGCCAGCAGCCCCCTAACTAGCGCCATTCAGTACTTC
cdr3_aa: CASSPLTSAIQYF

clone_size: NA
v_call: TRBV11-3
j_call: TRBJ2-5
d_call: TRBD1
cdr3_nt: TGTGCCAGCAGCGCATCGGACAGGGGGACGGAGACCCAGTACTTC
cdr3_aa: CASSASDRGTETQYF

clone_size: NA
v_call: TRBV5-6
j_call: TRBJ1-2
d_call: TRBD1
cdr3_nt: TGTGCCAGCAGCTCGACAGGGCCCCAATATGGCTACACCTTC
cdr3_aa: CASSSTGPQYGYTF

clone_size: NA
v_call: TRBV18
j_call: TRBJ2-2
d_call: TRBD2
cdr3_nt: TGTGCCAGCTCACCACAGGGACTAGGCACCGGGGAGCTGTTTTTT
cdr3_aa: CASSPQGLGTGELFF

clone_size: NA
v_call: TRBV6-6
j_call: TRBJ1-2
d_call: TRBD1
cdr3_nt: TGTGCCAGCAGTTTCACAGGGGGCGGGAACTATGGCTACACCTTC
cdr3_aa: CASSFTGGGNYGYTF

clone_size: once
v_call: TRBV9
j_call: TRBJ2-5
d_call: TRBD2
cdr3_nt: TGTGCCAGCAGCCGAGGGACTAGCGGGAGTCGAGAGACCCAGTACTTC
cdr3_aa: CASSRGTSGSRETQYF

clone_size: NA
v_call: TRBV19
j_call: TRBJ2-1
d_call: NA
cdr3_nt: TGTGCCAGTGGGGCGGTTGAGCAGTTCTTC
cdr3_aa: CASGAVEQFF

clone_size: NA
v_call: TRBV7-9
j_call: TRBJ1-4
d_call: TRBD1
cdr3_nt: TGTGCCAGCAGCTTAGGGACAGGGGTGTGGAAACTGTTTTTT
cdr3_aa: CASSLGTGVWKLFF

clone_size: few
v_call: TRBV10-1
j_call: TRBJ1-5
d_call: TRBD1
cdr3_nt: TGCGCCAGCAGGGGACAGGCCTGCAATCAGCCCCAGCATTTT
cdr3_aa: CASRGQACNQPQHF

clone_size: NA
v_call: TRBV6-1
j_call: TRBJ2-7
d_call: NA
cdr3_nt: TGTGCCAGCAGTGAAGGGGCCCGATCCTACGAGCAGTACTTC
cdr3_aa: CASSEGARSYEQYF

clone_size: NA
v_call: TRBV7-2
j_call: TRBJ1-3
d_call: NA
cdr3_nt: TGTGCCAGCAGCGGTGGTTTGCTCTCTGGAAACACCATATATTTT
cdr3_aa: CASSGGLLSGNTIYF

clone_size: few
v_call: TRBV9
j_call: TRBJ1-1
d_call: NA
cdr3_nt: TGTGCCAGCAGCGTAGACACGTTTGGGAGAACTGAAGCTTTCTTT
cdr3_aa: CASSVDTFGRTEAFF

clone_size: NA
v_call: TRBV12-5
j_call: TRBJ2-2
d_call: NA
cdr3_nt: TGTGCTAGTGGTTTGTGGCTAGTTGACACCGGGGAGCTGTTTTTT
cdr3_aa: CASGLWLVDTGELFF

clone_size: NA
v_call: TRBV6-1
j_call: TRBJ2-2
d_call: TRBD2
cdr3_nt: TGTGCCAGCAGGAGCGGGGGGGCCATCACCGGGGAGCTGTTTTTT
cdr3_aa: CASRSGGAITGELFF

clone_size: few
v_call: TRBV28
j_call: TRBJ2-1
d_call: TRBD2
cdr3_nt: TGTGCCAGCAGTTTACAGACTAGCGGGGGGGATGAGCAGTTCTTC
cdr3_aa: CASSLQTSGGDEQFF

clone_size: NA
v_call: TRBV6-5
j_call: TRBJ2-7
d_call: TRBD1
cdr3_nt: TGTGCCAGCAGTTACTCGAACAGGGGGCCCTACGAGCAGTACTTC
cdr3_aa: CASSYSNRGPYEQYF

clone_size: NA
v_call: TRBV27
j_call: TRBJ1-2
d_call: NA
cdr3_nt: TGTGCCAGCAGTTTATTCCTACCTAAGGGGAACTATGGCTACACCTTC
cdr3_aa: CASSLFLPKGNYGYTF

clone_size: few
v_call: TRBV5-5
j_call: TRBJ2-3
d_call: TRBD1
cdr3_nt: TGTGCCAGCAGCTTCAGGACAGGGGCTGGAGATACGCAGTATTTT
cdr3_aa: CASSFRTGAGDTQYF

clone_size: NA
v_call: TRBV6-1
j_call: TRBJ1-6
d_call: TRBD1
cdr3_nt: TGTGCCAGCAGTGACTGGGGACAGGAGTTCGCCCTCCACTTT
cdr3_aa: CASSDWGQEFALHF

clone_size: NA
v_call: TRBV5-1
j_call: TRBJ2-3
d_call: TRBD2
cdr3_nt: TGCGCCAGCAGCCCCCATTCAAGCGGGAAAGATCTCTCTAGCACAGATACGCAGTATTTT
cdr3_aa: CASSPHSSGKDLSSTDTQYF

clone_size: NA
v_call: TRBV18
j_call: TRBJ1-2
d_call: TRBD1
cdr3_nt: TGTGCCAGCTCACCACCGGGACAGGGGATCTATGGCTACACCTTC
cdr3_aa: CASSPPGQGIYGYTF

clone_size: few
v_call: TRBV19
j_call: TRBJ1-1
d_call: NA
cdr3_nt: TGTGCCACCACCGCCAAGGGGCGACCTGAAGCTTTCTTT
cdr3_aa: CATTAKGRPEAFF

clone_size: NA
v_call: TRBV6-1
j_call: TRBJ2-3
d_call: NA
cdr3_nt: TGTGCCAGCAGTGAAAGTTGGCAACATACGCAGTATTTT
cdr3_aa: CASSESWQHTQYF

clone_size: NA
v_call: TRBV7-2
j_call: TRBJ2-7
d_call: TRBD1
cdr3_nt: TGTGCCAGCAGCCTGGGACAGGTCCCATCCTACGAGCAGTACTTC
cdr3_aa: CASSLGQVPSYEQYF

clone_size: NA
v_call: TRBV28
j_call: TRBJ2-5
d_call: NA
cdr3_nt: TGTGCCACCTTTCCATCCAGCGTGCGGGAGACCCAGTACTTC
cdr3_aa: CATFPSSVRETQYF

clone_size: few
v_call: TRBV7-9
j_call: TRBJ2-2
d_call: NA
cdr3_nt: TGTGCCAGCAGCGTAGCAGGGGATGGCACCGGGGAGCTGTTTTTT
cdr3_aa: CASSVAGDGTGELFF

clone_size: NA
v_call: TRBV28
j_call: TRBJ1-5
d_call: NA
cdr3_nt: TGTGCCAGCAGTGAACAGAGTCAGCCCCAGCATTTT
cdr3_aa: CASSEQSQPQHF

clone_size: NA
v_call: TRBV28
j_call: TRBJ2-6
d_call: NA
cdr3_nt: TGTGCCAGCAGCTTAGGAAACTCTGGGGCCAACGTCCTGACTTTC
cdr3_aa: CASSLGNSGANVLTF

clone_size: NA
v_call: TRBV5-8
j_call: TRBJ1-2
d_call: NA
cdr3_nt: TGTGCCAGCAGCCGTATCGGGCCAAGCTATGGCTACACCTTC
cdr3_aa: CASSRIGPSYGYTF

clone_size: NA
v_call: TRBV18
j_call: TRBJ1-3
d_call: TRBD1
cdr3_nt: TGTGCCAGCTCACCACCGGGACAGGGGGCTGGAAACACCATATATTTT
cdr3_aa: CASSPPGQGAGNTIYF

clone_size: NA
v_call: TRBV2
j_call: TRBJ1-5
d_call: NA
cdr3_nt: TGTGCCAGCAGTCCGGACGGGGATCAGCCCCAGCATTTT
cdr3_aa: CASSPDGDQPQHF

clone_size: NA
v_call: TRBV15
j_call: TRBJ2-1
d_call: NA
cdr3_nt: TGTGCCACCAGCAGAGCGGCCAGGGGAGTAAATGAGCAGTTCTTC
cdr3_aa: CATSRAARGVNEQFF

clone_size: NA
v_call: TRBV19
j_call: TRBJ2-3
d_call: NA
cdr3_nt: TGTGCCAGTAGTATAGGGGTGTCGGTAGTGACTAGCACAGATACGCAGTATTTT
cdr3_aa: CASSIGVSVVTSTDTQYF

clone_size: NA
v_call: TRBV4-2
j_call: TRBJ2-5
d_call: TRBD2
cdr3_nt: TGTGCCAGCAGCACCGGACTAGCGCAAGAGACCCAGTACTTC
cdr3_aa: CASSTGLAQETQYF

clone_size: NA
v_call: TRBV27
j_call: TRBJ2-2
d_call: TRBD2
cdr3_nt: TGTGCCAGCAGTTTCTCGCTACATCCGGGACTAGCGAACACCGGGGAGCTGTTTTTT
cdr3_aa: CASSFSLHPGLANTGELFF

clone_size: NA
v_call: TRBV27
j_call: TRBJ1-5
d_call: NA
cdr3_nt: TGTGCCAGCAGTGGCACAGGATATAGCAATCAGCCCCAGCATTTT
cdr3_aa: CASSGTGYSNQPQHF

clone_size: NA
v_call: TRBV13
j_call: TRBJ1-4
d_call: NA
cdr3_nt: TGTGCCAGCAGCAAGAGGGTCATTAATGAAAAACTGTTTTTT
cdr3_aa: CASSKRVINEKLFF

clone_size: NA
v_call: TRBV11-2
j_call: TRBJ1-1
d_call: NA
cdr3_nt: TGTGCCAGCAGCCCGAGCGTAGGGGGGGGCACTGAAGCTTTCTTT
cdr3_aa: CASSPSVGGGTEAFF

clone_size: NA
v_call: TRBV6-5
j_call: TRBJ1-2
d_call: NA
cdr3_nt: TGTGCCAGCAGTTACGCGTCCAGAGCCAACTATGGCTACACCTTC
cdr3_aa: CASSYASRANYGYTF

clone_size: once
v_call: TRBV27
j_call: TRBJ1-4
d_call: NA
cdr3_nt: TGTGCCAGCAGTTTTGCCCAGGCAACTAATGAAAAACTGTTTTTT
cdr3_aa: CASSFAQATNEKLFF

clone_size: NA
v_call: TRBV15
j_call: TRBJ1-5
d_call: NA
cdr3_nt: TGTGCCACCAGCAGAGATCACTCCGGGGAGGGTCAGCCCCAGCATTTT
cdr3_aa: CATSRDHSGEGQPQHF

clone_size: NA
v_call: TRBV9
j_call: TRBJ2-3
d_call: TRBD2
cdr3_nt: TGTGCCAGCAGCCTTAGCGGGGGGGCTTTAGATACGCAGTATTTT
cdr3_aa: CASSLSGGALDTQYF